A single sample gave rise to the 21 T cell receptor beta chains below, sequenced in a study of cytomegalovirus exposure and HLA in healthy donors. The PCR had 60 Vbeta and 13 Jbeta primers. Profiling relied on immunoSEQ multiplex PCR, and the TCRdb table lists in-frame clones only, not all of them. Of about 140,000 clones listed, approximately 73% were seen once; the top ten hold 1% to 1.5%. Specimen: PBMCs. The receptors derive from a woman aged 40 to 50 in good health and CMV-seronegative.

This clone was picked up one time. The CDR3: CASSILRTNEKLFF. The CDR3 coding sequence is TGTGCCAGTAGTATACTCCGGACTAATGAAAAACTGTTTTTT. The chain links TRBV19 to TRBJ1-4, with D unclear. This CDR3 has 14 amino acids. The V gene's germline CDR1 is LNHDA and CDR2 SQIVND (reference sequence). V was pared by 2 bases and J by 2 bases, with 6 bases between.

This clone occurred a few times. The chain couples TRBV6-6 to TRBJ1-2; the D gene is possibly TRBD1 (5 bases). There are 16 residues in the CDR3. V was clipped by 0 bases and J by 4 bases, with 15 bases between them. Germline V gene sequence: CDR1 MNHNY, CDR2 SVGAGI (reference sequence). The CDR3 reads CASSYSRGAPSYGYTF. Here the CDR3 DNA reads TGTGCCAGCAGTTACTCGCGCGGGGCCCCAAGCTATGGCTACACCTTC.

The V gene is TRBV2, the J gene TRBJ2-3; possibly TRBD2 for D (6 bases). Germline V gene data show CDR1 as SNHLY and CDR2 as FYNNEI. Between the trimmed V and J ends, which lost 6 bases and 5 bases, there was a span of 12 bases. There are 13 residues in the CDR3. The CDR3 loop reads CASSYDGGDTQYF. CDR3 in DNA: TGTGCCAGCAGCTATGACGGGGGAGATACGCAGTATTTT.

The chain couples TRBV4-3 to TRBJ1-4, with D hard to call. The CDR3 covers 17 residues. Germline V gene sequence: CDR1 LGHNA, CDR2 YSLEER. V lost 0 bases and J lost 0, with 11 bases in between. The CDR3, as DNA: TGCGCCAGCAGCCAAGATCTTTGGTTAGCAACTAATGAAAAACTGTTTTTT. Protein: CASSQDLWLATNEKLFF.

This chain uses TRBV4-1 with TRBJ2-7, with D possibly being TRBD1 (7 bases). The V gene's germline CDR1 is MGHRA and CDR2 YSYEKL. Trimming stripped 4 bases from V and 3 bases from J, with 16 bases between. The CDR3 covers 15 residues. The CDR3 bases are TGCGCCAGCAGCCCGCGGGACAGATCCGACTACGAGCAGTACTTC. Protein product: CASSPRDRSDYEQYF.

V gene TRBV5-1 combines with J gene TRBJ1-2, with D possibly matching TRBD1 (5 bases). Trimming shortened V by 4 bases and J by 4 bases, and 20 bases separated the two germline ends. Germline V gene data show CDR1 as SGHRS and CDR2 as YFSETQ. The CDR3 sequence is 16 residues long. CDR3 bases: TGCGCCAGCAGCGAGGCAACCGCAGGGACTGGCTATGGCTACACCTTC. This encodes CASSEATAGTGYGYTF.

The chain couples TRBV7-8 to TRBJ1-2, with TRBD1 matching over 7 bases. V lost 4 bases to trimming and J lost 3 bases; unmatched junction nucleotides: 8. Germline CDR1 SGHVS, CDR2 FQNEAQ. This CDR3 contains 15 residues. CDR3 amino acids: CASSSRQGIDYGYTF. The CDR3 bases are TGTGCCAGCAGCTCAAGACAGGGAATCGACTATGGCTACACCTTC.

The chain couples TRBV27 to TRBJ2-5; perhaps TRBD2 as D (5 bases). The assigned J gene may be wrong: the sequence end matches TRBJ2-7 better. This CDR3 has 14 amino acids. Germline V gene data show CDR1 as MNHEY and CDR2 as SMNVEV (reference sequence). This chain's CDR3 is CASSLSKSGSEQYF. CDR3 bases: TGTGCCAGCAGTTTATCTAAGTCGGGGAGCGAGCAGTACTTC.

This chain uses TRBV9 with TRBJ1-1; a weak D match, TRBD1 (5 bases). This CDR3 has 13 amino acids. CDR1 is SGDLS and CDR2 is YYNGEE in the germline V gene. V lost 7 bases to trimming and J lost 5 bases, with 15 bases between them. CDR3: CASGRGGETEAFF. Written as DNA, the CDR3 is TGTGCCAGCGGTCGCGGGGGAGAGACTGAAGCTTTCTTT.

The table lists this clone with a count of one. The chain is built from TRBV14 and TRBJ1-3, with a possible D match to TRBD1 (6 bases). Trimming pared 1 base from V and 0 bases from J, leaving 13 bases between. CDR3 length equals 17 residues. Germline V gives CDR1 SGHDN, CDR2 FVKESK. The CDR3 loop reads CASSQVAGVYSGNTIYF. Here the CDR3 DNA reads TGTGCCAGCAGCCAAGTTGCAGGGGTCTACTCTGGAAACACCATATATTTT.

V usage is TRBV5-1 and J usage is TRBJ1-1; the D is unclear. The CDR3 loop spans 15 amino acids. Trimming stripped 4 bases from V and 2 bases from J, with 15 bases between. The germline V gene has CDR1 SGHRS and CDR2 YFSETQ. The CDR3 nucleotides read TGCGCCAGCAGCCCCAGTGTTGGAGGCAACACTGAAGCTTTCTTT. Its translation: CASSPSVGGNTEAFF.

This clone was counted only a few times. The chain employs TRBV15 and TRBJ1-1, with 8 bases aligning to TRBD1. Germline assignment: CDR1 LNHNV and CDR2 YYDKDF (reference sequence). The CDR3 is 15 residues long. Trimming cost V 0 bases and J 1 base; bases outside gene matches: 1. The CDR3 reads CATSRDQGANTEAFF. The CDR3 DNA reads TGTGCCACCAGCAGAGATCAGGGGGCGAACACTGAAGCTTTCTTT.

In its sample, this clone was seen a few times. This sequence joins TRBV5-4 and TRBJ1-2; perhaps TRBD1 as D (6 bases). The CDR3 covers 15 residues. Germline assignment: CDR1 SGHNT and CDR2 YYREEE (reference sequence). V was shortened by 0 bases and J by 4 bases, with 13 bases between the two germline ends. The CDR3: CASSLDQTGPYGYTF. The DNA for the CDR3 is TGTGCCAGCAGCTTGGACCAAACAGGGCCCTATGGCTACACCTTC.

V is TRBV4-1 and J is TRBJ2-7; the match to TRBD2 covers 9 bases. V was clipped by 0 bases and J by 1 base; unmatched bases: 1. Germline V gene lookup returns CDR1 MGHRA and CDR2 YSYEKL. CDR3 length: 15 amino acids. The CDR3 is CASSQEAGGSYEQYV. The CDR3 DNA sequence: TGCGCCAGCAGCCAAGAGGCGGGGGGGTCCTACGAGCAGTACGTC.

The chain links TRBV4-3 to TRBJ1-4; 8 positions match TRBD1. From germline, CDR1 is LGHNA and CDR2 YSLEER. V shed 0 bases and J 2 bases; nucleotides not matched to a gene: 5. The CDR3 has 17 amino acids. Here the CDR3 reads CASSQEVAGGTNEKLFF. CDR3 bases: TGCGCCAGCAGCCAAGAAGTCGCAGGGGGCACTAATGAAAAACTGTTTTTT.

CDR3 sequence reads: CASSLRDSLVPFF. CDR3 nucleotides: TGTGCCAGCAGTTTACGGGACAGTTTAGTTCCGTTCTTC. The genes are TRBV27 and TRBJ2-1; 7 bases match TRBD1. CDR3 length: 13 residues. Germline V gene data show CDR1 as MNHEY and CDR2 as SMNVEV (reference sequence). After removal of 2 bases from V and 15 bases from J, the junction contained 10 bases not matched to a gene.

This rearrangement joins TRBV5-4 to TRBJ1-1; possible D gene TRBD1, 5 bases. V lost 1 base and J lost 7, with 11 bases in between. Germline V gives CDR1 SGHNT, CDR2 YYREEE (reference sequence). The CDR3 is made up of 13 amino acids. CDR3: CASSLYRLNEAFF. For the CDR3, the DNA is TGTGCCAGCAGCTTGTACAGGTTAAATGAAGCTTTCTTT.

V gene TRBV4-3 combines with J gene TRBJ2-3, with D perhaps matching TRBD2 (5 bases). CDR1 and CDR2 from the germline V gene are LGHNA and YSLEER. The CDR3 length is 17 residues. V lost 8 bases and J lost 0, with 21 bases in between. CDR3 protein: CASAGKYSGESTDTQYF. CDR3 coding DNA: TGCGCCAGCGCAGGAAAATATTCCGGGGAGAGCACAGATACGCAGTATTTT.

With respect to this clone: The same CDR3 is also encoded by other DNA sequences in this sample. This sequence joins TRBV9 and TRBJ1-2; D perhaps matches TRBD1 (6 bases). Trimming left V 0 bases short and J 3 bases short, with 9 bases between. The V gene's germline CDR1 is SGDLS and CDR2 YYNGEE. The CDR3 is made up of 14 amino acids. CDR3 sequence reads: CASSVGGGDYGYTF. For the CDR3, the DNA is TGTGCCAGCAGCGTAGGTGGGGGCGACTATGGCTACACCTTC.

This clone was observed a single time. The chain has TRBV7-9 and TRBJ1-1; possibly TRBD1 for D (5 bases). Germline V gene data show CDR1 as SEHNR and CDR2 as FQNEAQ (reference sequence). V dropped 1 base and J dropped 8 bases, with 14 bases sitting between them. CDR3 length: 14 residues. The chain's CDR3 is CASSLEVAGPEAFF. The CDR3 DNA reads TGTGCCAGCAGCTTAGAGGTAGCAGGGCCCGAAGCTTTCTTT.

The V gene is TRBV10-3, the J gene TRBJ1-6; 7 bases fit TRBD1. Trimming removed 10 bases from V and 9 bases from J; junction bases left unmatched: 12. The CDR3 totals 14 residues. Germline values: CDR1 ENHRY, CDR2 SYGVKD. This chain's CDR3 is CASLKEGASSPLHF. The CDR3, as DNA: TGTGCCAGCCTAAAGGAGGGGGCCTCTTCACCCCTCCACTTT.